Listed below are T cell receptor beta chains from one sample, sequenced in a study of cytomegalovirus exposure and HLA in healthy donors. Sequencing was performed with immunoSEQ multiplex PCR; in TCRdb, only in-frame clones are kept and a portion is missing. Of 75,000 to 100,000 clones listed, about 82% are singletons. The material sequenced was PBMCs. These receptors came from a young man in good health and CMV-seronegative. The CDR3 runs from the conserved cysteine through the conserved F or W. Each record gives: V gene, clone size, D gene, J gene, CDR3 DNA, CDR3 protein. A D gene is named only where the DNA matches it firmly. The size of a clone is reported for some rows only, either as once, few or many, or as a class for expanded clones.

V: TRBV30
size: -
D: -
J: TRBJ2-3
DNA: TGTGCCTGGAGTGTACTGAGTGCAGATACGCAGTATTTT
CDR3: CAWSVLSADTQYF

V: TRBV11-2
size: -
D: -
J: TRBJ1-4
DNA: TGTGCCAGCAGCTTCGGGCAGGGCTATAATGAAAAACTGTTTTTT
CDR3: CASSFGQGYNEKLFF

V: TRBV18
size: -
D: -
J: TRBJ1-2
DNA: TGTGCCAGCTCACCAGATGGGACACGGAACTATGGCTACACCTTC
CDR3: CASSPDGTRNYGYTF

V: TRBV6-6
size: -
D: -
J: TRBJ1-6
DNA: TGTGCCACCGGGGGTTCACCCCTCCACTTT
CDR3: CATGGSPLHF

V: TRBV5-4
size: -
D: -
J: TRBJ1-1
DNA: TGTGCCAGCAGAATCGACAGCTCCGAGGCTTTCTTT
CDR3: CASRIDSSEAFF

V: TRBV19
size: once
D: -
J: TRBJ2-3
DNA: TGTGCCAGTAGTATAGGTGCCGGTCGTGTGTCAGATACGCAGTATTTT
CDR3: CASSIGAGRVSDTQYF

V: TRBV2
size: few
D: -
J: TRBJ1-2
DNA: TGTGCCAGCACTGGGGGGACGGACTATGGCTACACCTTC
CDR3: CASTGGTDYGYTF

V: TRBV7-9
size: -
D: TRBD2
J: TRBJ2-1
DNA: TGTGCCAGCAGCGGGGCCGGGACTAGTCCCCGCGGCTCCTACAATGAGCAGTTCTTC
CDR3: CASSGAGTSPRGSYNEQFF

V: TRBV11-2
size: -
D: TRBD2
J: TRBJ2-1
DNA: TGTGCCAGCAGCAGAATAGCGGGAGATTACAATGAGCAGTTCTTC
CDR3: CASSRIAGDYNEQFF

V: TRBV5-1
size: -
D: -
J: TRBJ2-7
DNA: TGCGCCAGCAGCCCAAGGTCTAGCTCCTACGAGCAGTACTTC
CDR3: CASSPRSSSYEQYF

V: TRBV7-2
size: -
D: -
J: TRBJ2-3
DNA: TGTGCCAGCAGCCTAAGAGGCGCAGATACGCAGTATTTT
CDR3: CASSLRGADTQYF

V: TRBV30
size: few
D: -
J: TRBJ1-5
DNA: TGTGCCTGGAGTGGGCGGGGAGGTCGCGAGGTACATTTT
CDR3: CAWSGRGGREVHF

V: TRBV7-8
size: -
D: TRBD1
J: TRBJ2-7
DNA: TGTGCCAGCAGCTTAGCGACGACAGGGGGCGAGCAGTACTTC
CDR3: CASSLATTGGEQYF

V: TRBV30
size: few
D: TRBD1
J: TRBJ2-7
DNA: TGTGCCTGGACAGGGGGCCACGAGCAGTACTTC
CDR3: CAWTGGHEQYF

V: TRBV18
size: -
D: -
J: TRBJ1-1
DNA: TGTGCCAGCTCAGCTGTCAGGGAGGGCACTGAAGCTTTCTTT
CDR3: CASSAVREGTEAFF

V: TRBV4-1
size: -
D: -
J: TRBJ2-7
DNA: TGCGCCAGCAGCTCTGAGCTATACGAGCAGTACTTC
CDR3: CASSSELYEQYF

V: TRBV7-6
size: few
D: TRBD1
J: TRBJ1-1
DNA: TGTGCCAGCAGCACCACAGGGGGATTGAACACTGAAGCTTTCTTT
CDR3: CASSTTGGLNTEAFF

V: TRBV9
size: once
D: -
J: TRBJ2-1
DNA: TGTGCCAGCAGCGTAGGAGGGGAGCAGTTCTTC
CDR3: CASSVGGEQFF

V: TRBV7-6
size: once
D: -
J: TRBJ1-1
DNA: TGTGCCAGCAGCCCTAGGTCCTCCGGGAGAGGGACTGAAGCTTTCTTT
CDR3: CASSPRSSGRGTEAFF

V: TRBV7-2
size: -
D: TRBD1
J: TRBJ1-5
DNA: TGTGCCAGCAGCCGAACGGACAGGGGACAGCCCCAGCATTTT
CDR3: CASSRTDRGQPQHF

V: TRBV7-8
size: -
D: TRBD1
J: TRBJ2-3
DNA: TGTGCCAGCAGCTCCTCCGGGACAGCAGGGACAGATACGCAGTATTTT
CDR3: CASSSSGTAGTDTQYF

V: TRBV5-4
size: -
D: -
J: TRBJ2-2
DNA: TGTGCCAGCAGCTCGACAACTACCGGGGAGCTGTTTTTT
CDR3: CASSSTTTGELFF

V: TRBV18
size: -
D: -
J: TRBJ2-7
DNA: TGTGCCAGCTCACTTCTGGAGGTCGGGGAAAAGTACGAGCAGTACTTC
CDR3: CASSLLEVGEKYEQYF

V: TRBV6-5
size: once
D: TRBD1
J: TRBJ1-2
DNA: TGTGCCAGCAGTTACCGACAGGGAGGTGGCTACACCTTC
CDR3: CASSYRQGGGYTF

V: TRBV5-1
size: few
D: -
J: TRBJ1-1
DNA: TGCGCCAGCGGGGAAGGGGCTCTGAACACTGAAGCTTTCTTT
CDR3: CASGEGALNTEAFF

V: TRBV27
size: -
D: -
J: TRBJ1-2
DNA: TGTGCCAGCAGTTTAACTGTAAGCTCTAACTATGGCTACACCTTC
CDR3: CASSLTVSSNYGYTF

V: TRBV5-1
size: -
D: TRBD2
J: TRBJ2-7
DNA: TGCGCCAGCAGCTTGGGTAGCGGGTCCTCCTACGAGCAGTACTTC
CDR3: CASSLGSGSSYEQYF

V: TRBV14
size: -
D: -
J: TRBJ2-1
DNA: TGTGCCAGCAGCCAAGAGTTGATCGGGAGTCGAATCTTC
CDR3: CASSQELIGSRIF

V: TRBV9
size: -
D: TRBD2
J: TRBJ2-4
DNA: TGTGCCAGCAGCGTAGGGCTAGCGGGGGCCAAAAACATTCAGTACTTC
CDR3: CASSVGLAGAKNIQYF

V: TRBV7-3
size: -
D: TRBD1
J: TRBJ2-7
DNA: TGTGCCAGCAGCGCAGGGGGCACTCCTGGGGGGGAGCAGTACTTC
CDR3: CASSAGGTPGGEQYF

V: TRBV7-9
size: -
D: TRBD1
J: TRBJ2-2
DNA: TGTGCCAGCAGTTCAACCCCCGGGACAGAAGTCTCAGGGGAGCTGTTTTTT
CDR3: CASSSTPGTEVSGELFF

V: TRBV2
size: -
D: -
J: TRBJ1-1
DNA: TGTGCCAGCAGTGGGGGAAACACGGGGACTGAAGCTTTCTTT
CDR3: CASSGGNTGTEAFF

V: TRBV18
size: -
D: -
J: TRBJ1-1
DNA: TGTGCCAGCTCACCCGTTGGGGGGACCACTGAAGCTTTCTTT
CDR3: CASSPVGGTTEAFF

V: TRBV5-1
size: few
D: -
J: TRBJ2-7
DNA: TGCGCCAGCGCAGTCATCGGGAGCGGCTACGAGCAGTACTTC
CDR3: CASAVIGSGYEQYF

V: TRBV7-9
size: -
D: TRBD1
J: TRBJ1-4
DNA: TGTGCCAGCAGCTTAGGGGACAGGGGGAATGAAAAACTGTTTTTT
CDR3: CASSLGDRGNEKLFF

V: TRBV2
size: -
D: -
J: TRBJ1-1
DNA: TGTGCCAGCAGTGAAGCAGGCGGGAGGGCTGAAGCTTTCTTT
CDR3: CASSEAGGRAEAFF